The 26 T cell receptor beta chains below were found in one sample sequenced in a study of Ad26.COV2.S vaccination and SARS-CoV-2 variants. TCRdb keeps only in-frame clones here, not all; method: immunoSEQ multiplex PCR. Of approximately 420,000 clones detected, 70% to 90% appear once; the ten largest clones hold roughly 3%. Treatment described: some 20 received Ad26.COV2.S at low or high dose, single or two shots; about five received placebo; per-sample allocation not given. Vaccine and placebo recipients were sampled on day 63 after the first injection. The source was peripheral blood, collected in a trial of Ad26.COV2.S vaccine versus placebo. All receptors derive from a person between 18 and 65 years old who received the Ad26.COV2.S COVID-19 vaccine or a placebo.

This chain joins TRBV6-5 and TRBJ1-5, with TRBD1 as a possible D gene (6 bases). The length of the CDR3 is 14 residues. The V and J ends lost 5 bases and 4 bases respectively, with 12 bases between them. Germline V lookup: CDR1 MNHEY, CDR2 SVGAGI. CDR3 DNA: TGTGCCAGCAGTCGAGGGGGAGGGAATCAGCCCCAGCATTTT. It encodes CASSRGGGNQPQHF.

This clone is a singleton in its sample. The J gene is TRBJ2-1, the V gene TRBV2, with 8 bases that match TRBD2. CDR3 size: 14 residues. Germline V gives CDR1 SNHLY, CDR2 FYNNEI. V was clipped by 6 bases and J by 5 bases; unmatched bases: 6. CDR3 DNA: TGTGCCAGCAGAAATGGACTAGCCAACAATGAGCAGTTCTTC. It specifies CASRNGLANNEQFF.

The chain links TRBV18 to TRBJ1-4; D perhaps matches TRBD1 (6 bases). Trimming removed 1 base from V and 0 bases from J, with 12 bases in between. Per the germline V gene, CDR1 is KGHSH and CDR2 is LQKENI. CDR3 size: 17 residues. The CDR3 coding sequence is TGTGCCAGCTCACCACAGGACAGACAAGCAACTAATGAAAAACTGTTTTTT. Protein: CASSPQDRQATNEKLFF.

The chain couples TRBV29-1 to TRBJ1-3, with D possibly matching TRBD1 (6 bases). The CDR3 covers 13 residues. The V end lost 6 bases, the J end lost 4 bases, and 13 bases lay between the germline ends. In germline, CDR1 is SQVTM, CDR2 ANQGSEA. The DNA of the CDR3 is TGCAGCGTGGTCGGGACACCAGGAAACACCATATATTTT. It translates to CSVVGTPGNTIYF.

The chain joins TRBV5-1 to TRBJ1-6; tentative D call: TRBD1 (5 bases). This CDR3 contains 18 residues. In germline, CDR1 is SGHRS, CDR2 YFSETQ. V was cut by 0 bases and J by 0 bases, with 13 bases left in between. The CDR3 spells CASSLVGARASYNSPLHF. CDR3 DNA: TGCGCCAGCAGCTTGGTAGGGGCTCGGGCCTCCTATAATTCACCCCTCCACTTT.

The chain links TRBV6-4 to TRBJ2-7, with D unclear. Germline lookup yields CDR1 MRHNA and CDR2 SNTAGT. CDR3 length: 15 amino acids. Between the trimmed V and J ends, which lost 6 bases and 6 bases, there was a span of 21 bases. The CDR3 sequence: CASSPGPLGSREQYF. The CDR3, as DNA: TGTGCCAGCAGCCCCGGCCCCTTAGGGTCTCGCGAGCAGTACTTC.

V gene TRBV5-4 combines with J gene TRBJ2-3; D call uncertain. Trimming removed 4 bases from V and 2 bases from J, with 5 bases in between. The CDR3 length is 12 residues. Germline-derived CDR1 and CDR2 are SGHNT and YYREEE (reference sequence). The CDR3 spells CASSADTDTQYF. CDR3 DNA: TGTGCCAGCAGCGCGGACACAGATACGCAGTATTTT.

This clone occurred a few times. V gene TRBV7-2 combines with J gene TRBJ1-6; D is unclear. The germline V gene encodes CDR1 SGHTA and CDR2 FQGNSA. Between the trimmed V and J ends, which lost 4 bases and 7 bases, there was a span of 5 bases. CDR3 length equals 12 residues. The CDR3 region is CASSSENSPLHF. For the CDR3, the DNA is TGTGCCAGCAGCTCTGAGAATTCACCCCTCCACTTT.

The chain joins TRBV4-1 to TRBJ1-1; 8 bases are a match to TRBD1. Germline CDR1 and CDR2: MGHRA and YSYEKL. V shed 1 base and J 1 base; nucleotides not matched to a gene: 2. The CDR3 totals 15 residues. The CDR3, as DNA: TGCGCCAGCAGCCAAGGGGACAGGAGGAACACTGAAGCTTTCTTT. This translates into CASSQGDRRNTEAFF.

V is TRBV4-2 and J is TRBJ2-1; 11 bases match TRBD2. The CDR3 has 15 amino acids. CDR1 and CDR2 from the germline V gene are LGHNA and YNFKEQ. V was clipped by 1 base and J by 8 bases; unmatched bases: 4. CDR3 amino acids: CASSQAASGGYEQFF. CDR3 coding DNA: TGTGCCAGCAGCCAAGCGGCTAGCGGGGGGTATGAGCAGTTCTTC.

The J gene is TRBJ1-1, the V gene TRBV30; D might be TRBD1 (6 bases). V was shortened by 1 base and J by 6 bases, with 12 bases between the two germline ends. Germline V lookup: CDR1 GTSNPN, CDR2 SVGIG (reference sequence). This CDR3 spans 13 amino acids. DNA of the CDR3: TGTGCCTGGAGTGGTAACTCAGGGGCTGAAGCTTTCTTT. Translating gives CAWSGNSGAEAFF.

The CDR3 sequence is CAISDQVPPYGYTF. DNA of the CDR3: TGTGCCATCAGTGATCAGGTGCCCCCCTATGGCTACACCTTC. The V call is TRBV10-3, the J call TRBJ1-2; D gene uncertain. CDR3 length: 14 amino acids. Trimming removed 3 bases at V and 4 bases at J, with 12 bases between. Germline V gene data show CDR1 as ENHRY and CDR2 as SYGVKD.

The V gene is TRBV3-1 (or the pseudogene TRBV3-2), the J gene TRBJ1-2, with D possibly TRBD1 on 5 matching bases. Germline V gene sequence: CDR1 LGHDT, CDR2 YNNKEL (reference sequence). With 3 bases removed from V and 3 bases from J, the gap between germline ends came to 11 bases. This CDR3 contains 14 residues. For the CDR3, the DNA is TGTGCCAGCAGCCAGGGAGGGACCGACTATGGCTACACCTTC. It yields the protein CASSQGGTDYGYTF.

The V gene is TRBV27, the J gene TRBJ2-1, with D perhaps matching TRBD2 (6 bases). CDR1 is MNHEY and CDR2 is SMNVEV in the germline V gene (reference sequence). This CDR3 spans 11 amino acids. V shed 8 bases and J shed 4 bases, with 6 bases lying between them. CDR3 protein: CASAGYNEQFF. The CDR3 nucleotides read TGTGCCAGCGCGGGGTACAATGAGCAGTTCTTC.

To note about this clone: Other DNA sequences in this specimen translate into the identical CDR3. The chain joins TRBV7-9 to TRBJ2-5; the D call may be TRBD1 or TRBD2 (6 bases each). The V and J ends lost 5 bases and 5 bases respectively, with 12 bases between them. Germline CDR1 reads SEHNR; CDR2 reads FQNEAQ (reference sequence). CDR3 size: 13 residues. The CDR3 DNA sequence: TGTGCCAGCAGCCCCAGGGGAGGCGAGACCCAGTACTTC. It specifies CASSPRGGETQYF.

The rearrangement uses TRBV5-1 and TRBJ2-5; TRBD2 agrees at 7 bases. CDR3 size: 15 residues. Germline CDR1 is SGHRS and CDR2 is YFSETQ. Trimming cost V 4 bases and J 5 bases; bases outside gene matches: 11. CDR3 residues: CASSPAAGVEETQYF. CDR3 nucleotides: TGCGCCAGCAGCCCGGCCGCGGGAGTAGAGGAGACCCAGTACTTC.

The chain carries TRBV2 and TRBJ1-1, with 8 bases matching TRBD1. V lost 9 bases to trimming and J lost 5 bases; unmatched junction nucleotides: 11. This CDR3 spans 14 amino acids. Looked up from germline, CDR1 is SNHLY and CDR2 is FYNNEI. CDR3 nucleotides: TGTGCCAGGGGTCATACTACAGGGGGAACTGAAGCTTTCTTT. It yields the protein CARGHTTGGTEAFF.

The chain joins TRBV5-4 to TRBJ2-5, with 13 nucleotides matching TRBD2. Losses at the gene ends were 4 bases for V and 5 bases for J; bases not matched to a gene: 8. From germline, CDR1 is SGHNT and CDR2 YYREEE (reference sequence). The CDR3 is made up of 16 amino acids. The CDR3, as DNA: TGTGCCAGCAGCACTAGCGGGGGGGCGAGAAGGGAGACCCAGTACTTC. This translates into CASSTSGGARRETQYF.

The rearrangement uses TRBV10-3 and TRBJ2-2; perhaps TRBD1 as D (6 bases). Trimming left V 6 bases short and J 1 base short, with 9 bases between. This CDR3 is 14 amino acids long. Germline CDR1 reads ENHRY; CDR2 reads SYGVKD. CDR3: CAIRGQENTGELFF. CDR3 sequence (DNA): TGTGCCATCAGGGGACAAGAGAACACCGGGGAGCTGTTTTTT.

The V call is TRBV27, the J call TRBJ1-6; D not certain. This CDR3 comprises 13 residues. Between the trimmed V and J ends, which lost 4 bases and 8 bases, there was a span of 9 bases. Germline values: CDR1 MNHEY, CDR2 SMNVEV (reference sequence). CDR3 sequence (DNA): TGTGCCAGCAGTTCCCCACGGGATTCACCCCTCCACTTT. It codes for CASSSPRDSPLHF.

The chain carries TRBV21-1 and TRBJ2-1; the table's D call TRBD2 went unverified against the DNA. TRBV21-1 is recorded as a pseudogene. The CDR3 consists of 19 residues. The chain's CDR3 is CASSKQGLAGGPGVNEQFF. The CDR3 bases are TGTGCCAGCAGCAAACAAGGACTAGCGGGGGGACCAGGGGTCAATGAGCAGTTCTTC.

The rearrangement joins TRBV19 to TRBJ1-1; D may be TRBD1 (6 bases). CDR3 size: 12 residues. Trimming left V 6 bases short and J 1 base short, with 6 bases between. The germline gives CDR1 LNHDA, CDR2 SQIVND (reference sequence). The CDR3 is CASRGGNTEAFF. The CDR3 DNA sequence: TGTGCCAGTAGAGGGGGGAACACTGAAGCTTTCTTT.

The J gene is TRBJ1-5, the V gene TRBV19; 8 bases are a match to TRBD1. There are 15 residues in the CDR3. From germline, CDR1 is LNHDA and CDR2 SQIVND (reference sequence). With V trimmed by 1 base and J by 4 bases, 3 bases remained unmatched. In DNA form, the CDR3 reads TGTGCCAGTAGTATAGGGACAGGGCAAAATCAGCCCCAGCATTTT. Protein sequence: CASSIGTGQNQPQHF. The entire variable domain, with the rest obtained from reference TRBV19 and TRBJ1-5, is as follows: DGGITQSPKYLFRKEGQNVTLSCEQNLNHDAMYWYRQDPGQGLRLIYYSQIVNDFQKGDIAEGYSVSREKKESFPLTVTSAQKNPTAFYLCASSIGTGQNQPQHFGDGTRLSIL.

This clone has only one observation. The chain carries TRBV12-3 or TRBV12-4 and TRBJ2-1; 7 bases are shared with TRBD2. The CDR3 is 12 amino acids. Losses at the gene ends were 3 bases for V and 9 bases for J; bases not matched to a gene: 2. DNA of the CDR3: TGTGCCAGCAGTTTGGGGGGGGGTGAGCAGTTCTTC. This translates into CASSLGGGEQFF.

Written as DNA, the CDR3 is TGTGCCAGTAGTATTCAGGACAACTATGGCTACACCTTC. Its protein product is CASSIQDNYGYTF. V and J are TRBV19 and TRBJ1-2; the D is unclear. V gave up 3 bases and J gave up 2 bases, with 7 bases separating them. The CDR3 spans 13 residues. The germline gives CDR1 LNHDA, CDR2 SQIVND (reference sequence).

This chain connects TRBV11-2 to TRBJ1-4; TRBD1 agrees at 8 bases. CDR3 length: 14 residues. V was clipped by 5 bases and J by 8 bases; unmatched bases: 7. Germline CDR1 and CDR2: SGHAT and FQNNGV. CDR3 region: CASSPDRVGEKLFF. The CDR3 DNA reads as TGTGCCAGCAGCCCGGACAGGGTCGGCGAAAAACTGTTTTTT.